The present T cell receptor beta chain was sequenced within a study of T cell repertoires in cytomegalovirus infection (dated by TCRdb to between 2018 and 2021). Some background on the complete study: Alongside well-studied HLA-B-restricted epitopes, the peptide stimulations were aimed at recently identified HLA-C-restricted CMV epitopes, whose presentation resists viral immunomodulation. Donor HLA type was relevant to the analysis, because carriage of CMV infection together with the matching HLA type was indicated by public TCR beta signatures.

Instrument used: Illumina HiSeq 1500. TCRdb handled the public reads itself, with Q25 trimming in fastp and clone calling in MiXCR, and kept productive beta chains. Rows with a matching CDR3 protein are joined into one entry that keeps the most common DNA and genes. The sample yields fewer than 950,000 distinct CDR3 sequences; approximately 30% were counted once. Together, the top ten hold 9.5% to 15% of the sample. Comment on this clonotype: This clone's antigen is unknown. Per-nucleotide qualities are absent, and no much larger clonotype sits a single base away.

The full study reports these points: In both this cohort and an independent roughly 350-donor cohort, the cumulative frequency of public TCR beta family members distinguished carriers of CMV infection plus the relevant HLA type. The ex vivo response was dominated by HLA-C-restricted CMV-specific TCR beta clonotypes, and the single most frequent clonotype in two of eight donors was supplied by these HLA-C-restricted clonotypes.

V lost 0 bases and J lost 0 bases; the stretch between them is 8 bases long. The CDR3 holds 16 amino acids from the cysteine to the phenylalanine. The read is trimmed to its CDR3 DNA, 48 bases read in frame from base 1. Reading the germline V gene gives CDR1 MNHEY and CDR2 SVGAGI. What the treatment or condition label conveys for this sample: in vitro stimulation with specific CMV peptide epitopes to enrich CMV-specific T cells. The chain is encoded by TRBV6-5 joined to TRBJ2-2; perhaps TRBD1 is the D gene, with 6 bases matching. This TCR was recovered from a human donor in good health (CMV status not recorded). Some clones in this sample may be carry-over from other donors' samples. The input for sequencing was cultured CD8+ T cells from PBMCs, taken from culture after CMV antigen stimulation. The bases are TGTGCCAGCAGTTACTCTGGGACAACGAACACCGGGGAGCTGTTTTTT. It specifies CASSYSGTTNTGELFF.